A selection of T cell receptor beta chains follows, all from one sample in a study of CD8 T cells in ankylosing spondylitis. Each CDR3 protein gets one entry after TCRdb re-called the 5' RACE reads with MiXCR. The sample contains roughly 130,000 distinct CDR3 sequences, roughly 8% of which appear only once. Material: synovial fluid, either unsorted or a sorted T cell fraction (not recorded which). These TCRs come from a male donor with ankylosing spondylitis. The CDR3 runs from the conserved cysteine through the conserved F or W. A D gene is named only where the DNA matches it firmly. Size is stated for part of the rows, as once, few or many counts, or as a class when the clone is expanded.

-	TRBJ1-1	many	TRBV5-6	TGTGCCAGCAGCTTTAACAGGGCCGCTGAAGCTTTCTTT	CASSFNRAAEAFF
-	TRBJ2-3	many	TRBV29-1	TGCAGCGTTGTTTCCGGGAGAGGGTTGTCAGATACGCAGTATTTT	CSVVSGRGLSDTQYF
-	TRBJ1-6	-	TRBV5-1	TGCGCCAGCAGCTTGGAACTCCTGCAGGCTAGGCCCTATAATTCACCCCTCCACTTT	CASSLELLQARPYNSPLHF
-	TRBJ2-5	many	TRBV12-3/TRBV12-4	TGTGCCAGCAGTTTGTGGCAGGGCGAAGAGACCCAGTACTTC	CASSLWQGEETQYF
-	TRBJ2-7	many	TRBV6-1	TGTGCCAGCAGACTTGGTGAGGCAGCCCTAGGCCCCTACGAGCAGTACTTC	CASRLGEAALGPYEQYF
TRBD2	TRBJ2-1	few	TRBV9	TGTGCCAGCAGCTTAGCGGGAGGAACAACCTACAATGAGCAGTTCTTC	CASSLAGGTTYNEQFF
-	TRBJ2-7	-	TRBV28	TGTGCCAGCAGCTCCCCTAGGAGTGGACTTATGTCCTACGAGCAGTACTTC	CASSSPRSGLMSYEQYF
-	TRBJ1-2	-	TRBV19	TGTGCCAGTAGTCCTGGGACGCTTTCACGTGGCTACACCTTC	CASSPGTLSRGYTF
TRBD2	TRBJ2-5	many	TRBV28	TGTGCCACTTGCGGGAGTCAAGAGACCCAGTACTTC	CATCGSQETQYF
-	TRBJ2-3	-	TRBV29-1	TGCAGCGGGACTGGGGGGGGCGCCACAGATACGCAGTATTTT	CSGTGGGATDTQYF
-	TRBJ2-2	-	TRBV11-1	TGTGCCAGCAGCTTAGGTTTTGACACCCTCACCGGGGAGCTGTTTTTT	CASSLGFDTLTGELFF
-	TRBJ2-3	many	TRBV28	TGTGCCAGTAAAGGCAGCTTCCTCACAGATACGCAGTATTTT	CASKGSFLTDTQYF
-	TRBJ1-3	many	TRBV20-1	TGCAGTGCTCATCAACAGGGTCTTGACTCTGGAAACACCATATATTTT	CSAHQQGLDSGNTIYF
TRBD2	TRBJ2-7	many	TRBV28	TGTGCCAGCAGTCTCCCCTGGCGGGGGTCCTACGAGCAGTACTTC	CASSLPWRGSYEQYF
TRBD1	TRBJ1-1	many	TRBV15	TGTGCCACCAGCGGAGACAGGGGAGAAGCTTTCTTT	CATSGDRGEAFF
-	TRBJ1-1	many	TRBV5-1	TGCGCCAGCAGTCAAGTGGGGAGTAGCACTGAAGCTTTCTTT	CASSQVGSSTEAFF
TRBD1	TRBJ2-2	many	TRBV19	TGTGCCAGTAGTCCGGACAGGGGAGGCACCGGGGAGCTGTTTTTT	CASSPDRGGTGELFF
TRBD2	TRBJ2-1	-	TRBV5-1	TGCGCCAGCAGCTCGACTAGCGGGAGGTACAATGAGCAGTTCTTC	CASSSTSGRYNEQFF
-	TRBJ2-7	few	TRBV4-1	TGCGCCAGCAGCCCGACGGGGCAGGGTAAGGACGAGCAGTACTTC	CASSPTGQGKDEQYF
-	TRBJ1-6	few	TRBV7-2	TGTGCCAGCAGCCCGGGCCTCGGACCCCTCCACTTT	CASSPGLGPLHF
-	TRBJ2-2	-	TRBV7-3	TGTGCCAGCAGCTTACGCAGGGTCGGCACCGGGGAGCTGTTTTTT	CASSLRRVGTGELFF
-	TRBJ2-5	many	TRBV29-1	TGCAGCGTTGGATTGGAGATGCGGGGGACCCAGTACTTC	CSVGLEMRGTQYF
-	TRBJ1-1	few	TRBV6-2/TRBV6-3	TGTGCCAGCAGCCGACAGACCGCCTACACTGAAGCTTTCTTT	CASSRQTAYTEAFF
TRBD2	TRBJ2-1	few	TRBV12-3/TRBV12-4	TGTGCCAGCAGTCCCAGGGAGCGGGGGGCCTACAATGAGCAGTTCTTC	CASSPRERGAYNEQFF
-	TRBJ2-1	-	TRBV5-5	TGTGCCAGCAGAATAGGCGGGGACCAATACAATGAGCAGTTCTTC	CASRIGGDQYNEQFF
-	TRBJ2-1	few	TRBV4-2	TGTGCCAGCAACTACAGGGCCTCCTACAATGAGCAGTTCTTC	CASNYRASYNEQFF
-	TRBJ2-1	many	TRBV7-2	TGTGCCAGCAGAAAACGGGACTTTCAATCCAATGAGCAGTTCTTC	CASRKRDFQSNEQFF
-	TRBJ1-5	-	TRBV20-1	TGCAGTGCCGAGGGGTGGGGACAAGATAGCAATCAGCCCCAGCATTTT	CSAEGWGQDSNQPQHF
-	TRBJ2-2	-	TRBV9	TGTGCCAGCAGCGTTGGGGGGTCGAACACCGGGGAGCTGTTTTTT	CASSVGGSNTGELFF
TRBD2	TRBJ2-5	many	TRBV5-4	TGTGCCAGCAGCTCGGGGGGCCAAGAGACCCAGTACTTC	CASSSGGQETQYF
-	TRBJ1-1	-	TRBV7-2	TGTGCCAGCATCGCGGGACATTTGAACACTGAAGCTTTCTTT	CASIAGHLNTEAFF
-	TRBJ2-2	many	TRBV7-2	TGTGCCAGCAGCTTGGAGATCGGGGCCGGGGAGCTGTTTTTT	CASSLEIGAGELFF
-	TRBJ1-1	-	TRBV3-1	TGTGCCAGCAGCCAACCGGGATGGGACACTGAAGCTTTCTTT	CASSQPGWDTEAFF
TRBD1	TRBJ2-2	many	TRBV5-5	TGTGCCAGCAGCTCCGGGACAGGGTACACCGGGGAGCTGTTTTTT	CASSSGTGYTGELFF
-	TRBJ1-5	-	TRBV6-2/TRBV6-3	TGTGCCAGCAGCCGCGAGGCAGGGGCGGGACAGCCCCAGCATTTT	CASSREAGAGQPQHF
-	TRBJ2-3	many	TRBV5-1	TGCGCCAGCAGCTCCAATCTAGATACGCAGTATTTT	CASSSNLDTQYF
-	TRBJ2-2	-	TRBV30	TGTGCCTGGAGTGTAACAAGGAACACCGGGGAGCTGTTTTTT	CAWSVTRNTGELFF
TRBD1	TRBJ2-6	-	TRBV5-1	TGCGCCAGCAGCTGGGACAGGGGAAGCTCTGGGGCCAACGTCCTGACTTTC	CASSWDRGSSGANVLTF
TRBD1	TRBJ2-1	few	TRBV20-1	TGCAGTGCTAGCCCCGGGACAGGGGGTTGGGAGCAGTTCTTC	CSASPGTGGWEQFF
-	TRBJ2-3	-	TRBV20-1	TGCAGTGCCTTGGACGAGCAGGGCACAGATACGCAGTATTTT	CSALDEQGTDTQYF
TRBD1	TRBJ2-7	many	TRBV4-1	TGCGCCAGCAGCCCGGGACAGGGAAAGACCTACGAGCAGTACTTC	CASSPGQGKTYEQYF
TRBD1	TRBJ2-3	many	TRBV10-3	TGTGCCACAAAAGGGGACAGGGGTACAGATACGCAGTATTTT	CATKGDRGTDTQYF
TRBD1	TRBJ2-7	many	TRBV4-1	TGCGCCAGCAGAACCGGGACAGGGGCCTACGAGCAGTACTTC	CASRTGTGAYEQYF
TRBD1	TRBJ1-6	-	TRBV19	TGTGCCAGTACCAAGACAGGGGATAATTCACCCCTCCACTTT	CASTKTGDNSPLHF
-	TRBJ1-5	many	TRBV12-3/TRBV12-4	TGTGCCAGCAGTTTACAACCCGGACAGCGCAATCAGCCCCAGCATTTT	CASSLQPGQRNQPQHF
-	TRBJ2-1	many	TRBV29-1	TGCAGCGGGGGCCCTGCGAACAATGAGCAGTTCTTC	CSGGPANNEQFF
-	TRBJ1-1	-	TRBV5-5	TGTGCCAGCAGCTCGGGGCTGGGTGGGACTGAAGCTTTCTTT	CASSSGLGGTEAFF
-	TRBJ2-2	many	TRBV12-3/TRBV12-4	TGTGCCAGCAGCCTGTCGTCTCTCCGGGGCGGGGAGCTGTTTTTT	CASSLSSLRGGELFF
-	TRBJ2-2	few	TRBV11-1	TGTGCCAGCAGCTTAGACATGTGGGCGGGGGAGCTGTTTTTT	CASSLDMWAGELFF
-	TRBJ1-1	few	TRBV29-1	TGCAGCGTTGAGGTAGGGGGTAGAACTGAAGCTTTCTTT	CSVEVGGRTEAFF
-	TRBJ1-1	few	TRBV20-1	TGCAGTGCTTATCCGACTGGGAACACTGAAGCTTTCTTT	CSAYPTGNTEAFF
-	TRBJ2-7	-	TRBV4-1	TGCGCCAGCAGCCAAGACAAAGGAGCAGGTAGGGGCGAGCAGTACTTC	CASSQDKGAGRGEQYF
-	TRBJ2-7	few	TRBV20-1	TGCAGTGCTAGAGATCAGGGGCCCGAAGACTACGAGCAGTACTTC	CSARDQGPEDYEQYF
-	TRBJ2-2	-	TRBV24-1	TGTGCCACCAGTGCATTCGGGATTAAGCACGGGGAGCTGTTTTTT	CATSAFGIKHGELFF